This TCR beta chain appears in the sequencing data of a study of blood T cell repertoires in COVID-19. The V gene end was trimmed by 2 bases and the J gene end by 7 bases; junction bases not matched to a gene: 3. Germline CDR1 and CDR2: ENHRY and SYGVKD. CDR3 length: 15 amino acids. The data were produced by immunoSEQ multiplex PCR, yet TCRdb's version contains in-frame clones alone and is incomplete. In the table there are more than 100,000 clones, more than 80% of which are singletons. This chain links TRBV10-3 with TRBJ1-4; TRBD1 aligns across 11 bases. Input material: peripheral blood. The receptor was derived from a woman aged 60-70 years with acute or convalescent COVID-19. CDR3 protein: CAISERGQGAEKLFF. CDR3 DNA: TGTGCCATCAGTGAGCGTGGACAGGGGGCTGAAAAACTGTTTTTT.